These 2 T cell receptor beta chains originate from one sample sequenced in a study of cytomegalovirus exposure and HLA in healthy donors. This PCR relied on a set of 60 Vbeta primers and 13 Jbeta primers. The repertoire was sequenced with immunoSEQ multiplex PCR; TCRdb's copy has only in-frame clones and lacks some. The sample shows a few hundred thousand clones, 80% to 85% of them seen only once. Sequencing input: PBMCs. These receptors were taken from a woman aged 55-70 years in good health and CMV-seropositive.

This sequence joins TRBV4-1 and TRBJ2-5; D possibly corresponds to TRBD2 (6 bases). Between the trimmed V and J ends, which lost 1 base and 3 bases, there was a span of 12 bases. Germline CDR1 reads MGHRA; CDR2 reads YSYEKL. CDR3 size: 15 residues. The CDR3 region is CASSQVEGGKETQYF. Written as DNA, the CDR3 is TGCGCCAGCAGCCAAGTGGAAGGAGGGAAAGAGACCCAGTACTTC.

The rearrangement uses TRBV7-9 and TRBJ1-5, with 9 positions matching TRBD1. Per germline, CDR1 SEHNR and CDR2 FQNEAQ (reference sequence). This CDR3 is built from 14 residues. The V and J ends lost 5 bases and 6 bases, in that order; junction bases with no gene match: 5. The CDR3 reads CASSRDRVGQPQHF. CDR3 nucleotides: TGTGCCAGCAGCCGGGACAGGGTAGGTCAGCCCCAGCATTTT.